The source of this TCR beta chain is a study of T cell responses to AZD1222 COVID-19 vaccine. As for the study in general: Pooling was applied to second doses at about 4 or about 12 weeks.

The repertoire was sequenced with immunoSEQ multiplex PCR; TCRdb's copy has only in-frame clones and lacks some. This sample has about 150,000 clones, with about 88% found just once. Study conclusions and caveats: White British donors predominated, females outnumbered males, and clonal diversity was possibly underestimated. The study sampled repertoires only after the peak T cell response. Recipients of AZD1222 seropositive at baseline numbered only 5 to 7.

In regard to this clone: Its target is unknown.

The germline V gene has CDR1 MNHEY and CDR2 SVGEGT. The CDR3 runs 13 residues. With V trimmed by 5 bases and J by 3 bases, 1 base remained unmatched. This sequence was found in an adult in good health. The rearrangement joins TRBV6-2 or TRBV6-3 to TRBJ2-7; 10 bases fit TRBD1. Sequenced material: peripheral blood, taken on day 0 of AZD1222 vaccination. The CDR3 DNA is TGTGCCAGCAGTCGGGACAGGGGCTACGAGCAGTACTTC. It codes for CASSRDRGYEQYF.